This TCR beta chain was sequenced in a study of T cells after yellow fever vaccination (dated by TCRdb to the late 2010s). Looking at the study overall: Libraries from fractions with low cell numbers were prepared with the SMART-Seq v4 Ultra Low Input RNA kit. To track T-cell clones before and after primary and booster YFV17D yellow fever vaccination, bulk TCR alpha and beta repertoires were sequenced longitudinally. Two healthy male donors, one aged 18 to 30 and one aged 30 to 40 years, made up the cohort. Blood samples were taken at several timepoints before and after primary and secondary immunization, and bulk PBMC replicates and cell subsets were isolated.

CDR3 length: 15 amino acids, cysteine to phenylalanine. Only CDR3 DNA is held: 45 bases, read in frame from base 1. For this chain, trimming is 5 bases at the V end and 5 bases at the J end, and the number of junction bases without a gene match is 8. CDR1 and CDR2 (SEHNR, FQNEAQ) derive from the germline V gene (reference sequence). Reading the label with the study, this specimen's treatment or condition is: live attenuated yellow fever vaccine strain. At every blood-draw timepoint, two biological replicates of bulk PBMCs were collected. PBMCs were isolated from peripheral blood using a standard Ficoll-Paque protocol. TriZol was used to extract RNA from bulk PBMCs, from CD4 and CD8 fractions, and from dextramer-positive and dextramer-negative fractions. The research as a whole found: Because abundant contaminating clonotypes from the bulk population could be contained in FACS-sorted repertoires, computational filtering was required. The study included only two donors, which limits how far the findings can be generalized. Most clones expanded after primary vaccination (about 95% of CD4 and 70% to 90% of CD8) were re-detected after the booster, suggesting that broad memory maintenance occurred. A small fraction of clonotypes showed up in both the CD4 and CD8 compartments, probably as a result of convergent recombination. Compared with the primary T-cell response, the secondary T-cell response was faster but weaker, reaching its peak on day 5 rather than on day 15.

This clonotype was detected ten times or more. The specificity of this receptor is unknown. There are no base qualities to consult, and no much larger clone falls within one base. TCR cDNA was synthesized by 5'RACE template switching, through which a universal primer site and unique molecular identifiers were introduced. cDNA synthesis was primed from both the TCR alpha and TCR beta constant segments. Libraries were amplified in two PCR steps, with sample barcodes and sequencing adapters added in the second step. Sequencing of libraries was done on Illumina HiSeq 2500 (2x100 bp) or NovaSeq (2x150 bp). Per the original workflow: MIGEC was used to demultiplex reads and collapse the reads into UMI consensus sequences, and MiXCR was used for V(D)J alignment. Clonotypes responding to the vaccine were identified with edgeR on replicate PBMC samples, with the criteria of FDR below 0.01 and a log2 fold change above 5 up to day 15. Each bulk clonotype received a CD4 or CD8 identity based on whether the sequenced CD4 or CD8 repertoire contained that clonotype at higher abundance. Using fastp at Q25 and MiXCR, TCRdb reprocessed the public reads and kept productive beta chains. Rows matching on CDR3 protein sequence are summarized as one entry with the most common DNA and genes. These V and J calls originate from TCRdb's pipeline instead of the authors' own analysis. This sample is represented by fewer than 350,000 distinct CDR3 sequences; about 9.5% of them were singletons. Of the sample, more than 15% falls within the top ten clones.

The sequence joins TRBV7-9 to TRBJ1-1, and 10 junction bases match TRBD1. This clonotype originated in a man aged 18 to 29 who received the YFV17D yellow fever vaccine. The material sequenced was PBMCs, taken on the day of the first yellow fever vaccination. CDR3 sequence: CASSAWTGGRTEAFF. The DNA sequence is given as TGTGCCAGCAGCGCGTGGACAGGGGGACGTACTGAAGCTTTCTTT.